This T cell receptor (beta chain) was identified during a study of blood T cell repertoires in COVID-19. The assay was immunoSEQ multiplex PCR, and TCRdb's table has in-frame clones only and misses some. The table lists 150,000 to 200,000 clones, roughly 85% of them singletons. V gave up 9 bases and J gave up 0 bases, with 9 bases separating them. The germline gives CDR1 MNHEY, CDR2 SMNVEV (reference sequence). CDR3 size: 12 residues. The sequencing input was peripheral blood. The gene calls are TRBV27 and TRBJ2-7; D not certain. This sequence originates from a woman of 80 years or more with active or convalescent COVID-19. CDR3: CASFASSYEQYF. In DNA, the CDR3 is TGTGCCAGTTTTGCGAGCTCCTACGAGCAGTACTTC.